Below are 23 T cell receptor beta chains sequenced from a single sample in a study of T cell repertoires in cytomegalovirus infection. TCRdb ran MiXCR on the reads and lists one entry per CDR3 protein. The table has hundreds of thousands of distinct CDR3 sequences, approximately 30% seen once. The antigens for these receptors are not known. Sequenced material: cultured CD8+ T cells from PBMCs, taken from culture after CMV antigen stimulation. All receptors come from a human donor in good health (CMV status not recorded). Some clones in this sample may be carry-over from other donors' samples.

This clonotype was seen a few times. The rearrangement links TRBV7-3 to TRBJ2-2; D uncertain. The V gene's germline CDR1 is SGHTA and CDR2 FQGTGA. The V gene lost 8 bases and the J gene lost 3 bases, with 7 bases spanning the gap. The CDR3 totals 12 residues. The CDR3 is CASQTYTGELFF. CDR3 DNA: TGTGCCAGCCAAACTTACACCGGGGAGCTGTTTTTT.

V gene TRBV7-9 combines with J gene TRBJ2-5, with 8 bases matching TRBD1. This CDR3 contains 16 residues. V was clipped by 5 bases and J by 4 bases; unmatched bases: 12. Germline CDR1 reads SEHNR; CDR2 reads FQNEAQ (reference sequence). CDR3 nucleotide sequence: TGTGCCAGCAGCGGAGCCCAGGGGGCGCGGGCAGAGACCCAGTACTTC. It specifies CASSGAQGARAETQYF.

The chain carries TRBV19 and TRBJ2-3; D is unclear. V lost 4 bases and J 2 bases, leaving 10 bases between the germline ends. CDR1 is LNHDA, CDR2 SQIVND, per germline (reference sequence). The CDR3 contains 14 residues. CDR3 bases: TGTGCCAGTAGTAGCAGTCCCCTCACAGATACGCAGTATTTT. Encoded protein: CASSSSPLTDTQYF. Based on the CDR3 plus reference TRBV19 and TRBJ2-3, the full variable domain is DGGITQSPKYLFRKEGQNVTLSCEQNLNHDAMYWYRQDPGQGLRLIYYSQIVNDFQKGDIAEGYSVSREKKESFPLTVTSAQKNPTAFYLCASSSSPLTDTQYFGPGTRLTVL.

As concerns this clonotype: This CDR3 fails to terminate in the conserved phenylalanine or tryptophan, so it likely reflects a read error. The chain combines TRBV7-4 with TRBJ2-3; D is perhaps TRBD2 (7 bases). The germline V gene has CDR1 SGHVT and CDR2 SQSDAQ. The CDR3 has 16 residues. Between the trimmed V and J ends, which lost 4 bases and 2 bases, there was a span of 16 bases. The CDR3 protein is CASSSTGGPDTDTQYL. In DNA form, the CDR3 reads TGTGCCAGCAGCTCTACGGGGGGCCCCGACACAGATACGCAGTATCTT.

This clonotype has only a few counts. This sequence joins TRBV12-3 or TRBV12-4 and TRBJ2-3; D is uncertain. Trimming stripped 6 bases from V and 0 bases from J, with 7 bases between. CDR3 length: 13 amino acids. The CDR3 is CASRGSSTDTQYF. The CDR3 bases are TGTGCCAGCAGAGGGTCTAGCACAGATACGCAGTATTTT.

This chain uses TRBV4-1 with TRBJ1-1; D unresolved. CDR3 length: 15 amino acids. Germline V CDR1 and CDR2: MGHRA, YSYEKL. Between the trimmed V and J ends, which lost 1 base and 5 bases, there was a span of 14 bases. The CDR3 DNA reads as TGCGCCAGCAGCCAAGGGGTGGAGGGAACAACTGAAGCTTTCTTT. It codes for CASSQGVEGTTEAFF.

This clonotype has a count of ten or more. The chain joins TRBV7-8 to TRBJ1-1, with a possible D match to TRBD1 (6 bases). Germline V CDR1 and CDR2: SGHVS, FQNEAQ. This CDR3 contains 17 residues. V was trimmed by 3 bases and J by 4 bases, leaving 21 bases between them. For the CDR3, the DNA is TGTGCCAGCAGCTTTCGAGGTGGGGGGCCTCTGGGCACTGAAGCTTTCTTT. Its translation is CASSFRGGGPLGTEAFF.

A few counts support this clonotype. The chain couples TRBV28 to TRBJ1-1, with D hard to call. Germline V gene lookup returns CDR1 MDHEN and CDR2 SYDVKM. CDR3 size: 14 residues. Trimming left V 5 bases short and J 5 bases short, with 15 bases between. Here the CDR3 reads CASSRDGLGTEAFF. The CDR3 region has the DNA TGTGCCAGCAGTCGGGATGGCTTGGGAACTGAAGCTTTCTTT.

In this sample, this clonotype turned up a few times. The V call is TRBV6-2 or TRBV6-3, the J call TRBJ2-3, with D unclear. The CDR3 is 13 residues long. Trimming stripped 1 base from V and 5 bases from J, with 7 bases between. Germline-derived CDR1 and CDR2 are MNHEY and SVGEGT. The CDR3 is CASSYYFQDTQYF. The CDR3 nucleotides are TGTGCCAGCAGTTACTACTTCCAAGATACGCAGTATTTT.

This clonotype was counted a few times. V gene TRBV19 combines with J gene TRBJ1-2; TRBD1 matches at 8 bases. CDR1 is LNHDA, CDR2 SQIVND, per germline (reference sequence). Trimming took 6 bases from V and 3 from J; bases not matched to a gene: 15. The CDR3 is 17 amino acids. Here the CDR3 reads CASRRLTGVEEDYGYTF. The DNA for the CDR3 is TGTGCCAGTAGGAGATTGACAGGGGTAGAGGAGGACTATGGCTACACCTTC. The full variable domain, in which reference TRBV19 and TRBJ1-2 provide the parts outside the CDR3, is DGGITQSPKYLFRKEGQNVTLSCEQNLNHDAMYWYRQDPGQGLRLIYYSQIVNDFQKGDIAEGYSVSREKKESFPLTVTSAQKNPTAFYLCASRRLTGVEEDYGYTFGSGTRLTVV.

This clonotype was counted only a few times. Mismatch with germline at one junction end may stem from a read error. V is TRBV7-7 and J is TRBJ2-3, with TRBD2 identical over 7 bases. This CDR3 has 14 residues. Germline lookup yields CDR1 SSHAT and CDR2 FNYEAQ (reference sequence). CDR3 sequence: CASSSAGLTDTQYF. CDR3 DNA: TGTGCTAGCAGCTCAGCGGGACTCACAGATACGCAGTATTTT.

Ten or more counts support this clonotype. This rearrangement joins TRBV7-2 to TRBJ2-5; 7 nucleotides line up with TRBD2. CDR3 length: 17 amino acids. Germline CDR1 SGHTA, CDR2 FQGNSA. V was pared by 1 base and J by 0 bases, with 8 bases of the junction left unmatched. The CDR3 nucleotides are TGTGCCAGCAGCTTAGACACGGCGGGGGAAGACCAAGAGACCCAGTACTTC. This translates into CASSLDTAGEDQETQYF.

This chain uses TRBV14 with TRBJ1-1, with D unclear. CDR3 length equals 14 residues. Germline loops: CDR1 SGHDN, CDR2 FVKESK. Deletions cut 4 bases from V and 6 bases from J, with 15 bases between. The CDR3 nucleotides are TGTGCCAGCAGCCTTCTGGGCGCCGCACCTGAAGCTTTCTTT. It encodes CASSLLGAAPEAFF. The complete variable domain, with remaining parts taken from reference TRBV14 and TRBJ1-1, reads EAGVTQFPSHSVIEKGQTVTLRCDPISGHDNLYWYRRVMGKEIKFLLHFVKESKQDESGMPNNRFLAERTGGTYSTLKVQPAELEDSGVYFCASSLLGAAPEAFFGQGTRLTVV.

This clonotype was counted many times. The rearrangement links TRBV7-6 to TRBJ1-5; D call uncertain. Trimming cost V 1 base and J 4 bases, with 14 bases left between them. Per germline, CDR1 SGHVS and CDR2 FNYEAQ. The CDR3 is made up of 16 amino acids. CDR3 nucleotide sequence: TGTGCCAGCAGCTTAGATCCGGTGGCGATAAATCAGCCCCAGCATTTT. Translation: CASSLDPVAINQPQHF.

This rearrangement joins TRBV27 to TRBJ1-2, with unresolved D. This CDR3 has 15 residues. The V end was cut by 5 bases, the J end by 8 bases, with 21 bases between. Germline assignment: CDR1 MNHEY and CDR2 SMNVEV (reference sequence). The CDR3 sequence: CASSAYPGEGKGYTF. The DNA for the CDR3 is TGTGCCAGCAGTGCCTACCCGGGTGAGGGCAAGGGCTACACCTTC.

The chain recombines TRBV10-3 with TRBJ1-2; D not resolved. V was shortened by 8 bases and J by 4 bases, with 11 bases between the two germline ends. The CDR3 covers 12 residues. Germline loops: CDR1 ENHRY, CDR2 SYGVKD. CDR3 bases: TGTGCCATCCTCTCTTCTGCCTATGGCTACACCTTC. Protein sequence: CAILSSAYGYTF.

The rearrangement joins TRBV4-1 to TRBJ2-5, with D perhaps TRBD1 (5 bases). The CDR3 consists of 16 residues. Trimming took 0 bases from V and 0 from J, leaving 11 bases between them. Germline values: CDR1 MGHRA, CDR2 YSYEKL. This CDR3 is CASSQEPDTYQETQYF. The CDR3 DNA is TGCGCCAGCAGCCAAGAACCGGACACTTACCAAGAGACCCAGTACTTC.

This clonotype was seen a handful of times. The rearrangement joins TRBV27 to TRBJ1-6; D unresolved. CDR1 MNHEY and CDR2 SMNVEV come from the germline V gene (reference sequence). V was cut by 0 bases and J by 9 bases, with 15 bases left in between. The length of the CDR3 is 16 residues. CDR3 coding DNA: TGTGCCAGCAGTTTATCGACCCCCCCAGCGAGTTCACCCCTCCACTTT. This encodes CASSLSTPPASSPLHF.

This chain uses TRBV15 with TRBJ2-7, with 7 bases that match TRBD2. The CDR3 loop spans 17 amino acids. Germline V gives CDR1 LNHNV, CDR2 YYDKDF (reference sequence). The ends lost 0 bases at V and 3 bases at J; junction bases unmatched: 11. This chain's CDR3 is CATSREPVWEGGYEQYF. In nucleotides, the CDR3 is TGTGCCACCAGCAGAGAGCCCGTCTGGGAGGGAGGCTACGAGCAGTACTTC. The full variable domain, rest sourced from reference TRBV15 and TRBJ2-7, is DAMVIQNPRYQVTQFGKPVTLSCSQTLNHNVMYWYQQKSSQAPKLLFHYYDKDFNNEADTPDNFQSRRPNTSFCFLDIRSPGLGDTAMYLCATSREPVWEGGYEQYFGPGTRLTVT.

A few counts support this clonotype. The chain employs TRBV6-1 and TRBJ2-7, with D tentatively TRBD1 or TRBD2 (6 bases each). The germline V and J ends were trimmed by 3 bases and 3 bases, with 12 bases remaining between them. Per germline, CDR1 MNHNS and CDR2 SASEGT. The CDR3 has 14 amino acids. In DNA, the CDR3 is TGTGCCAGCAGTGATGGGGGGACACGCTACGAGCAGTACTTC. Amino acid sequence: CASSDGGTRYEQYF.

The sample holds a few counts of this clonotype. This chain links TRBV10-3 with TRBJ2-7, with a tentative D call TRBD2 (7 bases). In germline, CDR1 is ENHRY, CDR2 SYGVKD. The length of the CDR3 is 15 residues. V dropped 2 bases and J dropped 3 bases, with 14 bases sitting between them. CDR3 loop: CAISEGGGEGYEQYF. The CDR3 DNA reads TGTGCCATCAGTGAGGGAGGGGGGGAAGGCTACGAGCAGTACTTC.

The chain joins TRBV20-1 to TRBJ2-3; 10 bases map to TRBD2. Unmatched junction bases numbered 18, after V lost 7 bases and J lost 2 bases. CDR1 DFQATT and CDR2 SNEGSKA come from the germline V gene (reference sequence). The CDR3 has 18 amino acids. The CDR3: CSVVELAGKKLLTDTQYF. Here the CDR3 DNA reads TGCAGTGTAGTAGAACTAGCGGGAAAAAAACTTCTCACAGATACGCAGTATTTT.

This clonotype was found a few times. The chain recombines TRBV20-1 with TRBJ1-5, with TRBD1 matching 7 bases. Trimming took 5 bases from V and 0 from J; bases not matched to a gene: 4. CDR1 DFQATT and CDR2 SNEGSKA come from the germline V gene (reference sequence). The CDR3 length is 14 residues. CDR3 DNA sequence: TGCAGTGCTGGGCGGACAGGTAGCAATCAGCCCCAGCATTTT. Its protein product is CSAGRTGSNQPQHF.